This TCR beta chain was captured by sequencing in a study of human T cells and chemical hapten exposure. Concerning this clonotype itself: Its specificity is not known.

Overall study findings and caveats: Compared with pre-sensitization or healthy control sets, expanded TCRs clustered more. TCRs exceeding 1 in 1000 frequency stayed unchanged with DPC sensitization.

Time point given: patch test 1, 2 weeks after DPC sensitization. The treatment is: therapeutic diphenylcyclopropenone sensitization with weekly scalp DPC. TCRdb fed the RACE reads into MiXCR, producing one record per CDR3 protein. The table lists fewer than 400,000 distinct CDR3 sequences, around 7% of them singletons, with approximately 8% in the top ten. CDR1 and CDR2 from the germline V gene are MDHEN and SYDVKM. This CDR3 contains 12 residues. The V gene end was trimmed by 6 bases and the J gene end by 6 bases; junction bases not matched to a gene: 4. Here the sequenced sample was whole blood, taken in connection with sensitization to the hapten diphenylcyclopropenone (DPC). This clonotype was obtained from a woman under 30 with alopecia areata. Some clones in this sample may be carry-over from other donors' samples. This rearrangement joins TRBV28 to TRBJ2-5, with TRBD1 matching over 7 bases. For the CDR3, the DNA is TGTGCCAGCAGCCAGAGGGGGCAGACCCAGTACTTC. Amino acid sequence: CASSQRGQTQYF.